Following are 31 T cell receptor beta chains from one sample sequenced in a study of CD8 T cells in Susac syndrome. When the RNA was reverse transcribed, random hexamers were used with an input of roughly 0.45 to 1 ug. TCRdb analysed the immunoSEQ multiplex PCR reads with MiXCR anew, one entry per CDR3 protein. The profile shows approximately 270,000 distinct CDR3 sequences, 93% of them singletons. The sample comprised CD4+ T cells from PBMCs. The receptors derive from a human donor with multiple sclerosis.

The V gene is TRBV5-1, the J gene TRBJ1-2, with 7 positions matching TRBD1. V dropped 6 bases and J dropped 2; count of bases not matched to a gene: 7. Germline CDR1 and CDR2: SGHRS and YFSETQ. The CDR3 is 14 amino acids. The CDR3 nucleotides are TGCGCCAGCAACTCACCGGGACAGAACTATGGCTACACCTTC. Protein: CASNSPGQNYGYTF.

The chain carries TRBV25-1 and TRBJ2-1; 11 nucleotides align to TRBD1. The CDR3 runs 15 residues. CDR1 and CDR2 (germline): MGHDK, SYGVNS. The V gene end was trimmed by 6 bases and the J gene end by 9 bases; junction bases not matched to a gene: 10. CDR3 sequence (DNA): TGTGCCAGCAGGCCAAAAAGGACAGGGGGCCTTGAGCAGTTCTTC. The encoded protein is CASRPKRTGGLEQFF. Full variable domain (missing parts from reference TRBV25-1 and TRBJ2-1): EADIYQTPRYLVIGTGKKITLECSQTMGHDKMYWYQQDPGMELHLIHYSYGVNSTEKGDLSSESTVSRIRTEHFPLTLESARPSHTSQYLCASRPKRTGGLEQFFGPGTRLTVL.

The chain employs TRBV9 and TRBJ1-3; 9 nucleotides agree with TRBD1. The ends lost 4 bases at V and 0 bases at J; junction bases unmatched: 11. This CDR3 spans 18 amino acids. CDR1 SGDLS and CDR2 YYNGEE come from the germline V gene. For the CDR3, the DNA is TGTGCCAGCAGCATCGGGACAGGGACGGGGGTCTCTGGAAACACCATATATTTT. It translates to CASSIGTGTGVSGNTIYF.

The V gene is TRBV13, the J gene TRBJ1-1; 10 bases match TRBD1. This CDR3 has 14 amino acids. CDR1 PRHDT and CDR2 FYEKMQ come from the germline V gene (reference sequence). Trimming cost V 6 bases and J 7 bases; bases outside gene matches: 8. CDR3 in amino acids: CASSLTGGANEAFF. DNA of the CDR3: TGTGCCAGCAGTTTGACAGGGGGCGCGAATGAAGCTTTCTTT.

V usage is TRBV3-1 and J usage is TRBJ2-5; either TRBD1 or TRBD2 may supply D (5 bases each). CDR1 is LGHDT, CDR2 YNNKEL, per germline (reference sequence). V lost 7 bases to trimming and J lost 5 bases, with 14 bases between them. The CDR3 consists of 13 residues. CDR3 protein: CASNYQGDETQYF. Here the CDR3 DNA reads TGTGCCAGCAACTACCAAGGGGACGAGACCCAGTACTTC.

This chain joins TRBV3-1 and TRBJ2-1; unclear D gene. Germline CDR1 reads LGHDT; CDR2 reads YNNKEL (reference sequence). The V gene lost 1 base and the J gene lost 9 bases, with 4 bases spanning the gap. The CDR3 is 11 amino acids. CDR3 loop: CASSQAIEQFF. CDR3 nucleotide sequence: TGTGCCAGCAGCCAAGCTATTGAGCAGTTCTTC.

The chain couples TRBV6-6 to TRBJ2-1, with 9 bases matching TRBD1. The germline gives CDR1 MNHNY, CDR2 SVGAGI (reference sequence). Trimming at V came to 5 bases and at J to 7 bases, leaving 9 bases not matched to a gene. The length of the CDR3 is 15 residues. The CDR3 region has the DNA TGTGCCAGCAGTAACGACAGGGGGAAGTGGAATGAGCAGTTCTTC. Translating gives CASSNDRGKWNEQFF.

The chain joins TRBV3-1 to TRBJ2-3; tentatively, D is TRBD2 (6 bases). V lost 0 bases and J 10 bases, leaving 14 bases between the germline ends. The V gene's germline CDR1 is LGHDT and CDR2 YNNKEL (reference sequence). This CDR3 is 14 amino acids long. The CDR3 region is CASSQDRLGLAQYF. In nucleotides, the CDR3 is TGTGCCAGCAGCCAAGATCGACTAGGATTGGCGCAGTATTTT.

V is TRBV12-3 or TRBV12-4 and J is TRBJ1-5; D not certain. V lost 2 bases to trimming and J lost 6 bases, with 17 bases between them. This CDR3 comprises 16 residues. This CDR3 is CASSLSGSMSGQPQHF. The CDR3 DNA reads TGTGCCAGCAGTTTATCGGGTTCGATGTCGGGTCAGCCCCAGCATTTT.

The V call is TRBV1, the J call TRBJ2-7; TRBD1, the D gene given by the table, was not confirmed from the DNA. TRBV1 is deemed a pseudogene. The CDR3 is made up of 13 amino acids. Here the CDR3 reads CTSSQRGTYEQYF. CDR3 in DNA: TGCACCAGCAGTCAGCGGGGGACATACGAGCAGTACTTC.

V is TRBV6-6 and J is TRBJ2-5, with no clear D. Germline CDR1 is MNHNY and CDR2 is SVGAGI (reference sequence). The V end lost 4 bases, the J end lost 4 bases, and 4 bases lay between the germline ends. The CDR3 contains 11 residues. The CDR3 sequence: CASSFVETQYF. CDR3 coding DNA: TGTGCCAGCAGTTTTGTAGAGACCCAGTACTTC.

The rearrangement joins TRBV12-3 or TRBV12-4 to TRBJ1-1; no clear D. The CDR3 has 12 residues. Trimming cost V 5 bases and J 7 bases, with 11 bases left between them. CDR3 loop: CASSRRSFEAFF. The DNA for the CDR3 is TGTGCCAGCAGTCGACGTAGTTTTGAAGCTTTCTTT.

This chain joins TRBV5-1 and TRBJ1-2; 9 bases line up with TRBD1. Per germline, CDR1 SGHRS and CDR2 YFSETQ. V trimming: 0 bases; J trimming: 8 bases; junction bases outside the gene matches: 8. The CDR3 runs to 15 residues. This chain's CDR3 is CASSLAATGGKGYTF. The CDR3 nucleotides read TGCGCCAGCAGCTTGGCCGCAACAGGGGGCAAAGGCTACACCTTC.

The genes are TRBV7-9 and TRBJ2-5; perhaps TRBD2 as D (5 bases). The V end lost 1 base, the J end lost 5 bases, and 23 bases lay between the germline ends. Per the germline V gene, CDR1 is SEHNR and CDR2 is FQNEAQ (reference sequence). The CDR3 loop spans 18 amino acids. CDR3 amino acids: CASSLGLDPRGRRETQYF. CDR3 in DNA: TGTGCCAGCAGCTTAGGGCTAGATCCACGAGGACGGAGGGAGACCCAGTACTTC.

The CDR3 here is CAWNRVEGYGYTF. The CDR3 DNA follows: TGTGCCTGGAACAGGGTGGAAGGCTATGGCTACACCTTC. J is TRBJ1-2 and V is TRBV30, with D maybe TRBD1 (6 bases). CDR1 is GTSNPN, CDR2 SVGIG, per germline (reference sequence). The CDR3 is 13 amino acids. Trimming stripped 4 bases from V and 4 bases from J, with 13 bases between.

The chain recombines TRBV7-8 with TRBJ2-2; D unresolved. V was clipped by 1 base and J by 6 bases, with 9 bases between them. The CDR3 is 14 residues long. Germline-derived CDR1 and CDR2 are SGHVS and FQNEAQ. This chain's CDR3 is CASSLGGRPGELFF. CDR3 sequence (DNA): TGTGCCAGCAGCTTAGGAGGACGGCCCGGGGAGCTGTTTTTT.

This sequence joins TRBV12-3 or TRBV12-4 and TRBJ1-5; D is possibly TRBD1 (5 bases). V was pared by 3 bases and J by 1 base, with 10 bases between. The CDR3 has 15 residues. The CDR3 DNA is TGTGCCAGCAGTTTCCTGGCAGGGAGCAATCAGCCCCAGCATTTT. Its translation is CASSFLAGSNQPQHF.

In this sample, this clonotype turned up a few times. The V gene is TRBV7-8, the J gene TRBJ2-5; 14 nucleotides align to TRBD2. The CDR3 has 15 amino acids. The V gene's germline CDR1 is SGHVS and CDR2 FQNEAQ. With 3 bases clipped from V and 3 bases from J, the junction kept 0 bases outside the gene matches. The DNA of the CDR3 is TGTGCCAGCAGCTTGGGACTAGCGGGGGAAGAGACCCAGTACTTC. Translation gives CASSLGLAGEETQYF.

The sample holds a few counts of this clonotype. The chain is built from TRBV12-3 or TRBV12-4 and TRBJ2-1; D not certain. This CDR3 has 11 amino acids. Deletions cut 3 bases from V and 8 bases from J, with 5 bases between. The CDR3 DNA reads as TGTGCCAGCAGTTTGTTGGATGAGCAGTTCTTC. Translation gives CASSLLDEQFF.

The count of this clonotype is one. The genes are TRBV30 and TRBJ1-1, with TRBD1 as a possible D gene (6 bases). Germline lookup yields CDR1 GTSNPN and CDR2 SVGIG (reference sequence). The CDR3 length is 17 residues. V lost 1 base and J 1 base, leaving 19 bases between the germline ends. The CDR3 region is CAWSARLRGHPNTEAFF. Written as DNA, the CDR3 is TGTGCCTGGAGTGCGCGCCTCAGGGGACACCCGAACACTGAAGCTTTCTTT.

This chain uses TRBV5-4 with TRBJ2-7; D is unclear. The CDR3 contains 15 residues. Looked up from germline, CDR1 is SGHNT and CDR2 is YYREEE (reference sequence). Trimming removed 3 bases at V and 0 bases at J, with 13 bases between. The CDR3 nucleotides read TGTGCCAGCAGCTCCCAAGACTGGAGCTCCTACGAGCAGTACTTC. Protein sequence: CASSSQDWSSYEQYF. Looking up the rest from reference TRBV5-4 and TRBJ2-7 gives the full variable domain: ETGVTQSPTHLIKTRGQQVTLRCSSQSGHNTVSWYQQALGQGPQFIFQYYREEENGRGNFPPRFSGLQFPNYSSELNVNALELDDSALYLCASSSQDWSSYEQYFGPGTRLTVT.

The chain joins TRBV30 to TRBJ2-1; D is ambiguous. The germline V and J ends were trimmed by 2 bases and 5 bases, with 4 bases remaining between them. The germline V gene has CDR1 GTSNPN and CDR2 SVGIG (reference sequence). CDR3 length equals 11 residues. CDR3 amino acids: CAWSQDNEQFF. Written as DNA, the CDR3 is TGTGCCTGGAGTCAAGACAATGAGCAGTTCTTC.

This rearrangement joins TRBV15 to TRBJ1-4; D is ambiguous. V shed 5 bases and J shed 4 bases, with 8 bases lying between them. This CDR3 comprises 13 residues. The V gene's germline CDR1 is LNHNV and CDR2 YYDKDF (reference sequence). CDR3 sequence (DNA): TGTGCCACCAGCTCGGGCAATAATGAAAAACTGTTTTTT. Its translation: CATSSGNNEKLFF.

The CDR3 coding sequence is TGTGCCAGCAGCCCGAGTTTATCCGACAGTAGCGGCTACACCTTC. Protein sequence: CASSPSLSDSSGYTF. The V call is TRBV9, the J call TRBJ1-2; D possibly corresponds to TRBD1 (5 bases). The germline V gene has CDR1 SGDLS and CDR2 YYNGEE. Trimming cost V 4 bases and J 8 bases, with 21 bases left between them. This CDR3 is 15 amino acids long. The full variable domain, completed using reference TRBV9 and TRBJ1-2, is DSGVTQTPKHLITATGQRVTLRCSPRSGDLSVYWYQQSLDQGLQFLIQYYNGEERAKGNILERFSAQQFPDLHSELNLSSLELGDSALYFCASSPSLSDSSGYTFGSGTRLTVV.

This chain connects TRBV19 to TRBJ1-2; 10 nucleotides align to TRBD1. Germline CDR1 LNHDA, CDR2 SQIVND (reference sequence). The CDR3 covers 12 residues. The V and J ends lost 10 bases and 8 bases, in that order; junction bases with no gene match: 7. The CDR3 sequence: CATRDRGWGYTF. In DNA, the CDR3 is TGTGCCACCAGGGACAGGGGCTGGGGCTACACCTTC.

The chain carries TRBV27 and TRBJ1-5, with D perhaps matching TRBD1 (6 bases). V lost 8 bases to trimming and J lost 2 bases, with 16 bases between them. Germline V gene lookup returns CDR1 MNHEY and CDR2 SMNVEV (reference sequence). The CDR3 is 15 residues long. The CDR3 bases are TGTGCCAGCCCGAGGGGGTTCTGGGGCAATCAGCCCCAGCATTTT. Residues: CASPRGFWGNQPQHF.

The chain has TRBV2 and TRBJ2-1, with a possible D match to TRBD2 (5 bases). The V end was cut by 4 bases, the J end by 14 bases, with 21 bases between. This CDR3 comprises 14 residues. Germline CDR1 is SNHLY and CDR2 is FYNNEI. Here the CDR3 DNA reads TGTGCCAGCAGTGCCACCTCTGGCCGGGAAAATGAGTTCTTC. Its protein is CASSATSGRENEFF.

V and J are TRBV14 and TRBJ2-5; TRBD2 matches at 8 bases. Looked up from germline, CDR1 is SGHDN and CDR2 is FVKESK. V dropped 0 bases and J dropped 4; count of bases not matched to a gene: 7. CDR3 length: 16 residues. CDR3 protein: CASSQDPSGRSETQYF. DNA for the CDR3: TGTGCCAGCAGCCAAGATCCCAGCGGGAGATCAGAGACCCAGTACTTC. The full variable domain, rest sourced from reference TRBV14 and TRBJ2-5, is EAGVTQFPSHSVIEKGQTVTLRCDPISGHDNLYWYRRVMGKEIKFLLHFVKESKQDESGMPNNRFLAERTGGTYSTLKVQPAELEDSGVYFCASSQDPSGRSETQYFGPGTRLLVL.

V and J are TRBV12-3 or TRBV12-4 and TRBJ1-6; no clear D. The CDR3 totals 19 residues. Trimming cost V 5 bases and J 0 bases, with 20 bases left between them. CDR3 sequence reads: CASSPSGQLLSSYNSPLHF. CDR3 nucleotide sequence: TGTGCCAGCAGTCCCTCCGGGCAGCTTTTGAGCTCCTATAATTCACCCCTCCACTTT.

This rearrangement joins TRBV12-3 or TRBV12-4 to TRBJ2-7, with TRBD2 matching over 8 bases. The CDR3 is 14 residues long. Germline trimming cut 5 bases from V and 3 bases from J; bases unmatched to any gene: 6. The DNA of the CDR3 is TGTGCCAGCAGTAAGCGGGGGTCGAACTACGAGCAGTACTTC. Its protein product is CASSKRGSNYEQYF.

Written as DNA, the CDR3 is TGTGCCAGCAGTGAATTCGGCCCGGGGACGAGGTTATTCGGTCCTGAAGCTTTCTTT. It is translated as CASSEFGPGTRLFGPEAFF. The chain employs TRBV25-1 and TRBJ1-1; D perhaps matches TRBD1 (5 bases). V was trimmed by 1 base and J by 6 bases, leaving 27 bases between them. Looked up from germline, CDR1 is MGHDK and CDR2 is SYGVNS. The CDR3 is made up of 19 amino acids.